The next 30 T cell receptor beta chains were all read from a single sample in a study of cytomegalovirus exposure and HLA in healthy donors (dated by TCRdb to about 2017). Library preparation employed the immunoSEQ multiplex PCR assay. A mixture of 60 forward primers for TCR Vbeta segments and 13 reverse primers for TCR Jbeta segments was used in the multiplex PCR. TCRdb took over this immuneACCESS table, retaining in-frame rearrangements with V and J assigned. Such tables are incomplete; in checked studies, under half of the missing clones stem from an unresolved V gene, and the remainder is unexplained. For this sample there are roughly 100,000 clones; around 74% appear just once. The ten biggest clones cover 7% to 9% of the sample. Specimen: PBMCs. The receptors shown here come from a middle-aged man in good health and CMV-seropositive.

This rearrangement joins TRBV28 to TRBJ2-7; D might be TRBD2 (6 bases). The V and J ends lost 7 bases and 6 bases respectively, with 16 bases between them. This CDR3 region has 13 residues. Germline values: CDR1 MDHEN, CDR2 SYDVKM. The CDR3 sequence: CASMGSAEGEQYF. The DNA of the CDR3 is TGTGCCAGCATGGGGTCAGCGGAGGGCGAGCAGTACTTC.

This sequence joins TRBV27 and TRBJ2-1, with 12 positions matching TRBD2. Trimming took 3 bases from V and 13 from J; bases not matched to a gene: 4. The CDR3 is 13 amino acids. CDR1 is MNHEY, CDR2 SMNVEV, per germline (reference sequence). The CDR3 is CASSFLAGGPQFF. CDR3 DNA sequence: TGTGCCAGCAGTTTCCTAGCGGGAGGGCCCCAGTTCTTC.

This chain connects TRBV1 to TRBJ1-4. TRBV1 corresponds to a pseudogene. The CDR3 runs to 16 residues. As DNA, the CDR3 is TGCACCAGCAGCCGTACCCGGGGGTTCGGGGGGGAAAAACTGTTTTTT. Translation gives CTSSRTRGFGGEKLFF.

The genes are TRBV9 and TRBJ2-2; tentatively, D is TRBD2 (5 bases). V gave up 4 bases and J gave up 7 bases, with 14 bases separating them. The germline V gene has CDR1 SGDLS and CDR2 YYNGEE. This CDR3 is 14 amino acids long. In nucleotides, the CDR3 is TGTGCCAGCAGCTTCTCACCCGGGGTCGGGGAGCTGTTTTTT. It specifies CASSFSPGVGELFF.

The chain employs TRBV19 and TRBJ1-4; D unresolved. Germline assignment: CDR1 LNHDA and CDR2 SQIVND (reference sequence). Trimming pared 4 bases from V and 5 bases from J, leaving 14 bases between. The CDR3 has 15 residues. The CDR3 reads CASSTRPRLNEKLFF. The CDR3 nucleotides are TGTGCCAGTAGTACCAGACCGAGGCTGAATGAAAAACTGTTTTTT.

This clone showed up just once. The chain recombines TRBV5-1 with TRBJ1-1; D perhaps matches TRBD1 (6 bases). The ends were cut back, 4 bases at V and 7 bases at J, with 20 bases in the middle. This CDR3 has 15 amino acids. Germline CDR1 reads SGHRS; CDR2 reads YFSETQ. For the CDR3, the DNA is TGCGCCAGCAGCCTATCAAGACAGGACCTAAATGAAGCTTTCTTT. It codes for CASSLSRQDLNEAFF.

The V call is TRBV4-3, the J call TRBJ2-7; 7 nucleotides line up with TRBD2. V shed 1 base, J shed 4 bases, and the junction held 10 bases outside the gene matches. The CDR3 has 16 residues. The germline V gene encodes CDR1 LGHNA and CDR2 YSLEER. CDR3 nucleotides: TGCGCCAGCAGCCAAGGGCCGGGACTAACGTTATACGAGCAGTACTTC. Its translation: CASSQGPGLTLYEQYF.

Here the CDR3 reads CASSLAGGDYNEQFF. The CDR3 region has the DNA TGCGCCAGCAGCTTGGCTGGAGGGGACTACAATGAGCAGTTCTTC. V is TRBV5-1 and J is TRBJ2-1, with TRBD2 as a possible D gene (6 bases). The length of the CDR3 is 15 residues. Trimming removed 0 bases from V and 3 bases from J, with 10 bases in between. Germline values: CDR1 SGHRS, CDR2 YFSETQ. The full variable domain, in which reference TRBV5-1 and TRBJ2-1 provide the parts outside the CDR3, is KAGVTQTPRYLIKTRGQQVTLSCSPISGHRSVSWYQQTPGQGLQFLFEYFSETQRNKGNFPGRFSGRQFSNSRSEMNVSTLELGDSALYLCASSLAGGDYNEQFFGPGTRLTVL.

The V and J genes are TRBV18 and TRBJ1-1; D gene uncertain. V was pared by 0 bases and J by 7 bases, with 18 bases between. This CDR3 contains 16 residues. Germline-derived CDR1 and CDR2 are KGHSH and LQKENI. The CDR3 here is CASSPPGDLAQNEAFF. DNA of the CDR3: TGTGCCAGCTCACCACCGGGAGACCTGGCGCAAAATGAAGCTTTCTTT.

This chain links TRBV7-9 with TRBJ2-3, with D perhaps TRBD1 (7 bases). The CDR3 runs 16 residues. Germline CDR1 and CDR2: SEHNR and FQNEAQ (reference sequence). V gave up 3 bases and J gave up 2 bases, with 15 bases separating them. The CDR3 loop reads CASSLSQGGLTDTQYF. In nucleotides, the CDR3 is TGTGCCAGCAGCTTGTCTCAGGGGGGACTCACAGATACGCAGTATTTT.

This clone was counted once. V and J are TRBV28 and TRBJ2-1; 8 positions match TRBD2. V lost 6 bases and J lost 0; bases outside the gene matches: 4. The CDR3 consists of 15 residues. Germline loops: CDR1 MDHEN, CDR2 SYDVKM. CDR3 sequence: CASRSTSGSYNEQFF. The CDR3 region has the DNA TGTGCCAGCAGATCTACTAGCGGCTCCTACAATGAGCAGTTCTTC.

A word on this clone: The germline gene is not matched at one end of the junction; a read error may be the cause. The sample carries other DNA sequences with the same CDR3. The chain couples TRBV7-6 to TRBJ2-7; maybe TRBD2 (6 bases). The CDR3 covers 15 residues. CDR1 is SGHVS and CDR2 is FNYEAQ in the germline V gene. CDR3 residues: CASSLADDSSYEQYF. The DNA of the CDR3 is TGCGCCAGCAGCTTAGCGGACGACAGCTCCTACGAGCAGTACTTC.

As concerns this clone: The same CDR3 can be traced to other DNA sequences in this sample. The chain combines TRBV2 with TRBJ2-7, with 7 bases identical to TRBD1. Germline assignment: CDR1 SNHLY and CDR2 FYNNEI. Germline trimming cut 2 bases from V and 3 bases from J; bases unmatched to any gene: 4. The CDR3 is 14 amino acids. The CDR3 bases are TGTGCCAGCAGTGAACGGCAGGGGGTCTACGAGCAGTACTTC. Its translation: CASSERQGVYEQYF. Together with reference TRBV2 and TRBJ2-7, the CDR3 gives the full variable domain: EPEVTQTPSHQVTQMGQEVILRCVPISNHLYFYWYRQILGQKVEFLVSFYNNEISEKSEIFDDQFSVERPDGSNFTLKIRSTKLEDSAMYFCASSERQGVYEQYFGPGTRLTVT.

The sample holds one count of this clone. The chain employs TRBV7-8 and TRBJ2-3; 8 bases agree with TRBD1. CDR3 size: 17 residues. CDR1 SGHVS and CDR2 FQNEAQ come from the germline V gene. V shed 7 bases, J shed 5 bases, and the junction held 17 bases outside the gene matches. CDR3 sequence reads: CASTQWAQGGMGDTQYF. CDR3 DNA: TGTGCCAGCACCCAATGGGCACAGGGGGGAATGGGAGATACGCAGTATTTT. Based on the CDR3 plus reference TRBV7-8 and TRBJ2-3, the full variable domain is GAGVSQSPRYKVAKRGQDVALRCDPISGHVSLFWYQQALGQGPEFLTYFQNEAQLDKSGLPSDRFFAERPEGSVSTLKIQRTQQEDSAVYLCASTQWAQGGMGDTQYFGPGTRLTVL.

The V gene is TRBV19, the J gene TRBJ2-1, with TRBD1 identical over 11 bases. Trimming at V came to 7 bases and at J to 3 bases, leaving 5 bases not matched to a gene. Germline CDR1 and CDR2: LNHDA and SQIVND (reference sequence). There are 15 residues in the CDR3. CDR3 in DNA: TGTGCCAGTACTGCGGACAGGGGGCACTACAATGAGCAGTTCTTC. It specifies CASTADRGHYNEQFF.

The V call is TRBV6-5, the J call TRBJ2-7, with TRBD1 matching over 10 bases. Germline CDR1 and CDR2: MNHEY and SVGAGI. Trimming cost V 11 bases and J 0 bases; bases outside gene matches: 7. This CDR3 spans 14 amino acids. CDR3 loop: CARPGQGHSYEQYF. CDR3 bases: TGTGCCCGCCCGGGACAGGGGCACTCCTACGAGCAGTACTTC.

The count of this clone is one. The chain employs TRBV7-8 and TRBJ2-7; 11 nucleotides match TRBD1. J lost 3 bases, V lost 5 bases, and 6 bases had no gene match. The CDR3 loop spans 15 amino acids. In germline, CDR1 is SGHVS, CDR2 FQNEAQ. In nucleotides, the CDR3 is TGTGCCAGCAGCGCGCCCGGGACAGGGGGCTACGAGCAGTACTTC. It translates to CASSAPGTGGYEQYF.

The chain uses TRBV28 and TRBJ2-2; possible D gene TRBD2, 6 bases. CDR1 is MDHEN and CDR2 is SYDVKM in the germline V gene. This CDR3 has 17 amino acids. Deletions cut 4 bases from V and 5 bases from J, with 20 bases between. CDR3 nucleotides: TGTGCCAGCAGTTCCTTGAGAGGGAGGAAACGGACCGGGGAGCTGTTTTTT. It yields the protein CASSSLRGRKRTGELFF. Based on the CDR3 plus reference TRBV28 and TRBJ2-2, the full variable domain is DVKVTQSSRYLVKRTGEKVFLECVQDMDHENMFWYRQDPGLGLRLIYFSYDVKMKEKGDIPEGYSVSREKKERFSLILESASTNQTSMYLCASSSLRGRKRTGELFFGEGSRLTVL.

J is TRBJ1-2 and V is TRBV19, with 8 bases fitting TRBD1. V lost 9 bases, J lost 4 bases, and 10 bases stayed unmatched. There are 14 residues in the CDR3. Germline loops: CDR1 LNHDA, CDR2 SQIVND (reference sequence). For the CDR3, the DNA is TGTGCCAGCCGGCCCGGACAGGGCGGCTATGGCTACACCTTC. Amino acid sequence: CASRPGQGGYGYTF. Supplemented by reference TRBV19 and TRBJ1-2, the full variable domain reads DGGITQSPKYLFRKEGQNVTLSCEQNLNHDAMYWYRQDPGQGLRLIYYSQIVNDFQKGDIAEGYSVSREKKESFPLTVTSAQKNPTAFYLCASRPGQGGYGYTFGSGTRLTVV.

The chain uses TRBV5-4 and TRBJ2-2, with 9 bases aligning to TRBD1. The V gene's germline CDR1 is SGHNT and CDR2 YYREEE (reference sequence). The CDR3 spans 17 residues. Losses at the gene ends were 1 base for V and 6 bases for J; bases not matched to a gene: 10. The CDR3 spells CASSLFPGTGNAGELFF. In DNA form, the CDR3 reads TGTGCCAGCAGCTTGTTCCCCGGGACAGGGAATGCCGGGGAGCTGTTTTTT. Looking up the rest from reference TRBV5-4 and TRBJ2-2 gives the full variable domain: ETGVTQSPTHLIKTRGQQVTLRCSSQSGHNTVSWYQQALGQGPQFIFQYYREEENGRGNFPPRFSGLQFPNYSSELNVNALELDDSALYLCASSLFPGTGNAGELFFGEGSRLTVL.

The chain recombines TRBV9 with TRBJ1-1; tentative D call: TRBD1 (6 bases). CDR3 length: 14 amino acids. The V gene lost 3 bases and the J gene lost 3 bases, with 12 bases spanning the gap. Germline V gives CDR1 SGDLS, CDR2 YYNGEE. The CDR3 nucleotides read TGTGCCAGCAGCGCACAGGGATTTCACACTGAAGCTTTCTTT. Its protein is CASSAQGFHTEAFF.

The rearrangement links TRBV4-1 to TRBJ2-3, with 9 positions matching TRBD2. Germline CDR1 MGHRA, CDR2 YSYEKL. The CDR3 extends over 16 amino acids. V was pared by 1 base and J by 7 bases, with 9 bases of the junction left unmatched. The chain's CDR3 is CASSQATSGALNTQYF. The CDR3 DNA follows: TGCGCCAGCAGCCAAGCGACTAGCGGAGCTTTAAATACGCAGTATTTT.

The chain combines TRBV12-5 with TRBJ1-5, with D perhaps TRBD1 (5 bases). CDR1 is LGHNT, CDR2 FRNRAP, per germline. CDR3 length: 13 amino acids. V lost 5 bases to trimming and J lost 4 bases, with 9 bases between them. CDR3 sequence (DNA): TGTGCTAGTGGTCAGACAGTAAATCAGCCCCAGCATTTT. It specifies CASGQTVNQPQHF.

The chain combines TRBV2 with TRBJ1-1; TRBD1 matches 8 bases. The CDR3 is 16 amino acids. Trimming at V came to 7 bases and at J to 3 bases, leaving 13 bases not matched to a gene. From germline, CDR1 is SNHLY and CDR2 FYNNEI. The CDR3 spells CASTNLAGTGHTEAFF. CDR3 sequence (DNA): TGTGCCAGCACCAATCTCGCCGGGACAGGCCACACTGAAGCTTTCTTT.

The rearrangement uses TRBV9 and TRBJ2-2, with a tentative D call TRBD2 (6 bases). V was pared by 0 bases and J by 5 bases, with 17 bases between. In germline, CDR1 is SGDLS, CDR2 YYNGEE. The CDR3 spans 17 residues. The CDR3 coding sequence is TGTGCCAGCAGCGTAGGTCCGCCGGGCGCGGGGACCGGGGAGCTGTTTTTT. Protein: CASSVGPPGAGTGELFF. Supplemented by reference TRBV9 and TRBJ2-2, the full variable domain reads DSGVTQTPKHLITATGQRVTLRCSPRSGDLSVYWYQQSLDQGLQFLIQYYNGEERAKGNILERFSAQQFPDLHSELNLSSLELGDSALYFCASSVGPPGAGTGELFFGEGSRLTVL.

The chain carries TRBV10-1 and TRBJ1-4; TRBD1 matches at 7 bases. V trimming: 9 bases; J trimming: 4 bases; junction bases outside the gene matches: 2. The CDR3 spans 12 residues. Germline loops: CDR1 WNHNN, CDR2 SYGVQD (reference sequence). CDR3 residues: CARQGLNEKLFF. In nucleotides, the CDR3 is TGCGCCAGACAGGGGCTTAATGAAAAACTGTTTTTT.

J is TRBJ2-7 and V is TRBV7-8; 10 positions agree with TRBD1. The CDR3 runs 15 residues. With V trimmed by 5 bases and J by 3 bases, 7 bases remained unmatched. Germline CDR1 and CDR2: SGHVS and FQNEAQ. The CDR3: CASSGRDRGYYEQYF. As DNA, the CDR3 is TGTGCCAGCAGCGGGCGGGACAGGGGTTACTACGAGCAGTACTTC. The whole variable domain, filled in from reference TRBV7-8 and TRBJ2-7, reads GAGVSQSPRYKVAKRGQDVALRCDPISGHVSLFWYQQALGQGPEFLTYFQNEAQLDKSGLPSDRFFAERPEGSVSTLKIQRTQQEDSAVYLCASSGRDRGYYEQYFGPGTRLTVT.

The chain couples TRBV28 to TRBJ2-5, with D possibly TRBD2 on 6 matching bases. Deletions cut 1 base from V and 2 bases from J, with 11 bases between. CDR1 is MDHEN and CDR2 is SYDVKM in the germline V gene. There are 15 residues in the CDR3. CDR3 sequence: CASSLSGGYQETQYF. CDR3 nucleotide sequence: TGTGCCAGCAGTTTATCCGGAGGGTATCAAGAGACCCAGTACTTC.

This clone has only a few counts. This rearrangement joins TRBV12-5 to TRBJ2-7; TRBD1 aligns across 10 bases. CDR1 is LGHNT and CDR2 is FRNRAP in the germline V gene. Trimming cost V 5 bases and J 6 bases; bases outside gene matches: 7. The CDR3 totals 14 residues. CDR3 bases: TGTGCTAGTGGTGCCGGGACAGGGGCAGCCGAGCAGTACTTC. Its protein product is CASGAGTGAAEQYF.

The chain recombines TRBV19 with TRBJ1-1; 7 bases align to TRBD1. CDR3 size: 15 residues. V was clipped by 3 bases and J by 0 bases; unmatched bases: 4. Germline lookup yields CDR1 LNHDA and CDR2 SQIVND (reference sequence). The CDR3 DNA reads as TGTGCCAGTAGTATCTACAGGGGTCTGAACACTGAAGCTTTCTTT. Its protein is CASSIYRGLNTEAFF.